Shown below are 3 T cell receptor beta chains from a single sample sequenced in a study of a mutant IDH1 vaccine in newly diagnosed glioma. Here immunoSEQ multiplex PCR was the method, and the copy in TCRdb shows in-frame clones only, minus some. Of 60,000 to 75,000 clones listed, about four fifths are singletons. Time point meaning: baseline, week 1 (first vaccination visit). Treatment in this sample: pre-vaccination baseline after standard-of-care therapy. This specimen was PBMCs, taken from a glioma patient treated with radiotherapy, temozolomide or both. The receptor source for this set is a man in his forties or fifties with glioma.

The chain combines TRBV10-3 with TRBJ2-2, with 7 bases aligning to TRBD1. The V gene's germline CDR1 is ENHRY and CDR2 SYGVKD. The ends lost 2 bases at V and 5 bases at J; junction bases unmatched: 8. The CDR3 length is 16 residues. The CDR3 bases are TGTGCCATCAGTGAGATTGGTCCAGGGGGAACCGGGGAGCTGTTTTTT. Its translation: CAISEIGPGGTGELFF.

The genes are TRBV14 and TRBJ2-3; possibly TRBD2 for D (5 bases). There are 14 residues in the CDR3. The germline gives CDR1 SGHDN, CDR2 FVKESK. Trimming took 4 bases from V and 4 from J, leaving 12 bases between them. This chain's CDR3 is CASSPWAGADTQYF. The DNA for the CDR3 is TGTGCCAGCAGCCCCTGGGCCGGGGCAGATACGCAGTATTTT.

This sequence joins TRBV2 and TRBJ1-2; D uncertain. Germline CDR1 reads SNHLY; CDR2 reads FYNNEI. Trimming left V 6 bases short and J 3 bases short, with 17 bases between. The CDR3 is 15 amino acids. The CDR3 bases are TGTGCCAGCAGCCAGAAGGTAGTATCCGACTATGGCTACACCTTC. Its translation is CASSQKVVSDYGYTF.